Below are 30 T cell receptor beta chains sequenced from a single sample in a study of T cell changes during pregnancy in multiple sclerosis. Some clones are missing from TCRdb's copy, which holds only in-frame ones; the method was immunoSEQ multiplex PCR. This sample has 45,000 to 65,000 clones; under 95% occur once, and the top ten carry 3.6%. The sample in question was peripheral blood, obtained after pregnancy. The source is a female donor in good health, enrolled as a control in a pregnancy study.

This chain links TRBV27 with TRBJ1-5; D is undetermined. Germline lookup yields CDR1 MNHEY and CDR2 SMNVEV (reference sequence). The CDR3 sequence is 13 residues long. Trimming shortened V by 3 bases and J by 0 bases, and 3 bases separated the two germline ends. Here the CDR3 reads CASSFYSNQPQHF. The CDR3, as DNA: TGTGCCAGCAGTTTCTATAGCAATCAGCCCCAGCATTTT.

V gene TRBV18 combines with J gene TRBJ1-1; D unresolved. Trimming shortened V by 4 bases and J by 1 base, and 7 bases separated the two germline ends. Germline CDR1 KGHSH, CDR2 LQKENI. The CDR3 has 13 residues. CDR3 bases: TGTGCCAGCTCACGGCAGGAGAACACTGAAGCTTTCTTT. Amino acid sequence: CASSRQENTEAFF.

This chain uses TRBV5-1 with TRBJ2-1; 11 nucleotides line up with TRBD2. The germline CDR1 and CDR2 sequences are SGHRS and YFSETQ. With V trimmed by 2 bases and J by 8 bases, 3 bases remained unmatched. This CDR3 region has 14 residues. CDR3: CASSFTLAGDEQFF. The CDR3 DNA reads TGCGCCAGCAGCTTCACACTAGCGGGAGATGAGCAGTTCTTC.

The V gene is TRBV9, the J gene TRBJ2-3; D gene unclear. Germline CDR1 is SGDLS and CDR2 is YYNGEE. The CDR3 totals 14 residues. Trimming removed 0 bases at V and 3 bases at J, with 8 bases between. The DNA for the CDR3 is TGTGCCAGCAGCGTAGGTAGTAGTACAGATACGCAGTATTTT. Translation: CASSVGSSTDTQYF.

The chain employs TRBV27 and TRBJ1-4; no reliable D call. The CDR3 spans 16 residues. V lost 5 bases and J lost 8, with 21 bases in between. From germline, CDR1 is MNHEY and CDR2 SMNVEV (reference sequence). The chain's CDR3 is CASSPRGRGRLEKLFF. The CDR3 region has the DNA TGTGCCAGCAGTCCCCGAGGGAGAGGGCGCTTGGAAAAACTGTTTTTT.

With respect to this clone: An end of the junction differs from the germline gene, which may be a read error. The chain couples TRBV5-1 to TRBJ1-3; the D gene is possibly TRBD1 (5 bases). The CDR3 runs to 19 residues. Germline CDR1 and CDR2: SGHRS and YFSETQ. CDR3 coding DNA: TGCGCCAGCAGCTTACTACCCCCAATGATGAGACAGTACGGAAACATCATATATTTT. This codes for CASSLLPPMMRQYGNIIYF. Based on the CDR3 plus reference TRBV5-1 and TRBJ1-3, the full variable domain is KAGVTQTPRYLIKTRGQQVTLSCSPISGHRSVSWYQQTPGQGLQFLFEYFSETQRNKGNFPGRFSGRQFSNSRSEMNVSTLELGDSALYLCASSLLPPMMRQYGNIIYFGEGSWLTVV.

The V call is TRBV6-1, the J call TRBJ1-5; D unclear. V lost 3 bases and J lost 3, with 6 bases in between. Germline CDR1 reads MNHNS; CDR2 reads SASEGT. This CDR3 spans 13 amino acids. CDR3 sequence: CASSDVVNQPQHF. CDR3 coding DNA: TGTGCCAGCAGTGATGTCGTCAATCAGCCCCAGCATTTT.

As DNA, the CDR3 is TGTGCCAGCAGCGTACCCGGGACAGGGACAACACCCCTCCACTTT. Its translation is CASSVPGTGTTPLHF. This sequence joins TRBV5-4 and TRBJ1-6, with TRBD1 matching over 9 bases. From germline, CDR1 is SGHNT and CDR2 YYREEE (reference sequence). The V gene end was trimmed by 4 bases and the J gene end by 11 bases; junction bases not matched to a gene: 10. The CDR3 covers 15 residues. Drawing the rest from reference TRBV5-4 and TRBJ1-6, the complete variable domain is ETGVTQSPTHLIKTRGQQVTLRCSSQSGHNTVSWYQQALGQGPQFIFQYYREEENGRGNFPPRFSGLQFPNYSSELNVNALELDDSALYLCASSVPGTGTTPLHFGNGTRLTVT.

The V and J genes are TRBV7-3 and TRBJ1-1; D gene unclear. The CDR3 has 14 residues. The germline V gene has CDR1 SGHTA and CDR2 FQGTGA. The ends were cut back, 0 bases at V and 0 bases at J, with 5 bases in the middle. The CDR3 region is CASSLTAVNTEAFF. CDR3 coding DNA: TGTGCCAGCAGCTTAACGGCAGTGAACACTGAAGCTTTCTTT.

The V gene is TRBV7-8, the J gene TRBJ2-3; D is uncertain. The V end was cut by 5 bases, the J end by 0 bases, with 9 bases between. The CDR3 totals 14 residues. Per the germline V gene, CDR1 is SGHVS and CDR2 is FQNEAQ. DNA for the CDR3: TGTGCCAGCAGCCCGCTGGGCAGCACAGATACGCAGTATTTT. As protein: CASSPLGSTDTQYF. Full variable domain (remainder filled in from reference TRBV7-8 and TRBJ2-3): GAGVSQSPRYKVAKRGQDVALRCDPISGHVSLFWYQQALGQGPEFLTYFQNEAQLDKSGLPSDRFFAERPEGSVSTLKIQRTQQEDSAVYLCASSPLGSTDTQYFGPGTRLTVL.

J is TRBJ2-2 and V is TRBV27; 10 nucleotides align to TRBD2. The V gene end was trimmed by 4 bases and the J gene end by 7 bases; junction bases not matched to a gene: 12. CDR1 is MNHEY and CDR2 is SMNVEV in the germline V gene (reference sequence). This CDR3 has 17 amino acids. The CDR3 spells CASSYASGSRGHGELFF. DNA of the CDR3: TGTGCCAGCAGTTACGCTAGCGGGAGCAGGGGGCACGGGGAGCTGTTTTTT.

The chain is built from TRBV28 and TRBJ2-2, with no clear D. The CDR3 is 13 amino acids. V lost 10 bases, J lost 2 bases, and 11 bases lay in between. Germline assignment: CDR1 MDHEN and CDR2 SYDVKM. The CDR3 nucleotides read TGTGCCACCGTCGCCTATAACACCGGGGAGCTGTTTTTT. It encodes CATVAYNTGELFF.

The gene calls are TRBV19 and TRBJ1-2; D remains ambiguous. This CDR3 contains 12 residues. Germline-derived CDR1 and CDR2 are LNHDA and SQIVND (reference sequence). V was trimmed by 3 bases and J by 6 bases, leaving 8 bases between them. In DNA, the CDR3 is TGTGCCAGTAGTATGGGCAGTAATGGCTACACCTTC. Its translation is CASSMGSNGYTF.

This chain links TRBV6-5 with TRBJ2-7; TRBD2 agrees at 15 bases. Germline CDR1 MNHEY, CDR2 SVGAGI. The CDR3 is made up of 15 amino acids. Unmatched junction bases numbered 6, after V lost 6 bases and J lost 6 bases. CDR3 nucleotides: TGTGCCAGCAGCATTCGGGGACTAGCGGGAGGCGAGCAGTACTTC. Protein: CASSIRGLAGGEQYF.

CDR3 sequence reads: CASSTLGQGDSPLHF. In nucleotides, the CDR3 is TGTGCCAGCTCAACCCTGGGACAGGGTGATTCACCCCTCCACTTT. The rearrangement joins TRBV18 to TRBJ1-6; 9 bases map to TRBD1. Germline values: CDR1 KGHSH, CDR2 LQKENI. V was clipped by 5 bases and J by 8 bases; unmatched bases: 7. This CDR3 is 15 amino acids long. The full variable domain, in which reference TRBV18 and TRBJ1-6 provide the parts outside the CDR3, is NAGVMQNPRHLVRRRGQEARLRCSPMKGHSHVYWYRQLPEEGLKFMVYLQKENIIDESGMPKERFSAEFPKEGPSILRIQQVVRGDSAAYFCASSTLGQGDSPLHFGNGTRLTVT.

The gene calls are TRBV30 and TRBJ1-1; no reliable D call. In germline, CDR1 is GTSNPN, CDR2 SVGIG (reference sequence). V shed 3 bases and J shed 0 bases, with 5 bases lying between them. The CDR3 is 12 residues long. The CDR3: CAWSPMNTEAFF. CDR3 coding DNA: TGTGCCTGGAGCCCCATGAACACTGAAGCTTTCTTT.

The genes are TRBV7-2 and TRBJ1-4; the match to TRBD1 covers 9 bases. Germline CDR1 is SGHTA and CDR2 is FQGNSA. Trimming took 4 bases from V and 3 from J; bases not matched to a gene: 6. This CDR3 is built from 16 residues. CDR3 region: CASSSKTGGANEKLFF. The CDR3 DNA reads as TGTGCCAGCAGCTCTAAGACAGGGGGAGCTAATGAAAAACTGTTTTTT.

The V and J genes are TRBV5-1 and TRBJ2-5; D is perhaps TRBD2 (6 bases). CDR1 and CDR2 (germline): SGHRS, YFSETQ. The CDR3 contains 16 residues. V was clipped by 4 bases and J by 2 bases, with 18 bases between them. This chain's CDR3 is CASSASDRGKQETQYF. DNA of the CDR3: TGCGCCAGCAGCGCCTCTGACCGGGGGAAACAAGAGACCCAGTACTTC. The full variable domain, in which reference TRBV5-1 and TRBJ2-5 provide the parts outside the CDR3, is KAGVTQTPRYLIKTRGQQVTLSCSPISGHRSVSWYQQTPGQGLQFLFEYFSETQRNKGNFPGRFSGRQFSNSRSEMNVSTLELGDSALYLCASSASDRGKQETQYFGPGTRLLVL.

The V and J genes are TRBV28 and TRBJ2-5; tentative D call: TRBD1 (6 bases). This CDR3 contains 14 residues. Germline V gene data show CDR1 as MDHEN and CDR2 as SYDVKM. Trimming left V 2 bases short and J 7 bases short, with 14 bases between. CDR3 bases: TGTGCCAGCAGTTTAGGTGGGGGCGTAGGGACCCAGTACTTC. This codes for CASSLGGGVGTQYF.

J is TRBJ2-3 and V is TRBV2; D unresolved. Germline CDR1 is SNHLY and CDR2 is FYNNEI. The CDR3 totals 13 residues. The germline V and J ends were trimmed by 6 bases and 0 bases, with 7 bases remaining between them. The CDR3: CASSDTSTDTQYF. CDR3 DNA sequence: TGTGCCAGCAGCGATACTAGCACAGATACGCAGTATTTT.

For this clone: The junction shows a germline mismatch at one end, possibly a read error. V is TRBV7-7 and J is TRBJ2-5, with 12 bases matching TRBD2. The CDR3 has 18 amino acids. The germline gives CDR1 SSHAT, CDR2 FNYEAQ (reference sequence). The CDR3 DNA reads as TGTGCTAGCAGCTCTGGACTAGCGGGACAAGTCCTTCAAGAGACCCAGTACTTC. Its protein product is CASSSGLAGQVLQETQYF.

V usage is TRBV6-5 and J usage is TRBJ2-7; TRBD1 agrees at 8 bases. The CDR3 is made up of 14 amino acids. The V and J ends lost 5 bases and 1 base, in that order; junction bases with no gene match: 4. Looked up from germline, CDR1 is MNHEY and CDR2 is SVGAGI. The CDR3 sequence is CASSLYRGSYEQYF. CDR3 in DNA: TGTGCCAGCAGTCTATACAGGGGGTCCTACGAGCAGTACTTC.

The J gene is TRBJ1-1, the V gene TRBV5-1; maybe TRBD1 (5 bases). The CDR3 loop spans 14 amino acids. With 4 bases removed from V and 0 bases from J, the gap between germline ends came to 10 bases. Looked up from germline, CDR1 is SGHRS and CDR2 is YFSETQ. The CDR3 is CASSGGTVNTEAFF. The CDR3 region has the DNA TGCGCCAGCAGCGGCGGGACGGTGAACACTGAAGCTTTCTTT.

The CDR3 loop reads CASSQDPVAGGKSGANVLTF. CDR3 nucleotide sequence: TGTGCCAGCAGCCAAGACCCCGTAGCGGGGGGGAAGTCTGGGGCCAACGTCCTGACTTTC. This chain joins TRBV4-2 and TRBJ2-6; 11 positions agree with TRBD2. The CDR3 spans 20 residues. CDR1 and CDR2 from the germline V gene are LGHNA and YNFKEQ. V lost 0 bases, J lost 1 base, and 8 bases stayed unmatched.

The chain has TRBV4-2 and TRBJ2-7, with 7 bases aligning to TRBD1. Unmatched junction bases numbered 11, after V lost 1 base and J lost 5 bases. Germline CDR1 LGHNA, CDR2 YNFKEQ. This CDR3 is 16 amino acids long. As DNA, the CDR3 is TGTGCCAGCAGCCAAGGGGCGACAGGGTCTCGCCACGAGCAGTACTTC. Encoded protein: CASSQGATGSRHEQYF.

V and J are TRBV18 and TRBJ1-4; TRBD1 agrees at 9 bases. The CDR3 is 14 amino acids. From germline, CDR1 is KGHSH and CDR2 LQKENI. With 6 bases clipped from V and 4 bases from J, the junction kept 3 bases outside the gene matches. The CDR3 sequence: CASSPGQGNEKLFF. The CDR3 region has the DNA TGTGCCAGCTCGCCGGGACAGGGTAATGAAAAACTGTTTTTT.

V gene TRBV27 combines with J gene TRBJ1-1; 10 bases agree with TRBD1. CDR3 size: 13 residues. CDR1 MNHEY and CDR2 SMNVEV come from the germline V gene (reference sequence). V lost 2 bases and J lost 7; bases outside the gene matches: 1. The CDR3, as DNA: TGTGCCAGCAGTTTAGGGACAGGGGTTGAAGCTTTCTTT. Protein: CASSLGTGVEAFF.

The chain employs TRBV5-1 and TRBJ2-1, with 8 bases aligning to TRBD1. CDR3 size: 13 residues. Unmatched junction bases numbered 3, after V lost 4 bases and J lost 6 bases. Germline loops: CDR1 SGHRS, CDR2 YFSETQ. In DNA, the CDR3 is TGCGCCAGCAGCGTGACAGGGGCCAATGAGCAGTTCTTC. This sequence encodes CASSVTGANEQFF. The variable domain in full, with the rest retrieved from reference TRBV5-1 and TRBJ2-1, is KAGVTQTPRYLIKTRGQQVTLSCSPISGHRSVSWYQQTPGQGLQFLFEYFSETQRNKGNFPGRFSGRQFSNSRSEMNVSTLELGDSALYLCASSVTGANEQFFGPGTRLTVL.

The CDR3 DNA is TGTGCCAGCAGCTTAGCGGCAGGCCGGGATGCTTTCTTT. Translation gives CASSLAAGRDAFF. The chain couples TRBV7-2 to TRBJ1-1, with D uncertain. CDR1 is SGHTA, CDR2 FQGNSA, per germline. V gave up 0 bases and J gave up 11 bases, with 13 bases separating them. This CDR3 region has 13 residues.

This chain connects TRBV11-3 to TRBJ2-1, with 10 bases that match TRBD2. The CDR3 length is 17 residues. J lost 7 bases, V lost 3 bases, and 12 bases had no gene match. CDR1 is SGHNT, CDR2 YENEEA, per germline. The DNA of the CDR3 is TGTGCCAGCAGCTTTAGGTCTAGCGGGAGTAGAGGGAATGAGCAGTTCTTC. This gives the protein CASSFRSSGSRGNEQFF.